The entry below gives a single T cell receptor (beta chain) sequence along with its context. This clone's antigen is unknown. Per-base qualities were not stored, and no clone one base away is much larger. TCRbeta CDR3 regions were amplified from genomic DNA using the immunoSEQ Assay, a bias-controlled multiplex PCR. The study's own analysis went as follows. Nucleated cell counts per sample were estimated from amplification of reference gene primers within the assay. To quantify the absolute abundance of each unique TCRbeta CDR3 rearrangement, sequence reads were collapsed and filtered. For each sample, productive Simpson clonality was calculated as the square root of Simpson's diversity index across productive rearrangements. What TCRdb holds here is the immuneACCESS table cut down to in-frame rearrangements. Part of the clones is not present; checked against another copy, under half of the missing clones reflect an unresolved V gene, and the others are unexplained. That table furnishes V, J and clone size, whereas the DNA furnished D and trimming. Within this sample are around 200,000 clones, with less than 90% of them counted one time only. The ten biggest clones cover 18% of the sample.

The CDR3 starts with the cysteine, ends with the phenylalanine, and has 16 residues. Just CDR3 DNA is preserved here, 48 bases in frame from base 1. As encoded in the germline V gene (reference sequence), CDR1 is LNHDA while CDR2 is SQIVND. Relative to germline, V is 0 bases shorter and J is 3 bases shorter, with 12 bases between their ends. Each collaborating institution followed its own protocols to collect whole blood in K2EDTA tubes. For TCRbeta analysis, collaborators shipped samples in one of three forms: frozen whole blood, isolated PBMCs, or DNA extracted from either of those sample types. This sample is drawn from a study of blood T cell repertoires in COVID-19 (dated by TCRdb to between 2020 and 2021). Looking at the study overall: The collaborator samples originated in the United States, Italy and Spain and spanned the acute and convalescent phases of COVID-19. The material from the prospective study consisted of cDNA or gDNA derived from T cells, B-cell-depleted T cells, or PBMCs. Subjects who had been exposed to COVID-19, were actively infected with it, or had recovered from it provided the deeply sampled blood TCRbeta repertoires that made up the dataset. The repertoires were released in a freely available public database meant as a resource for research on the immune response to SARS-CoV-2. Samples were obtained from the ongoing ImmuneRACE study (first 160 participants) and from over 1,000 subjects provided by 6 global collaborators. The sample metadata nearly always contained a de-identified subject ID, COVID-19 status, age in years and sex. Where available, HLA class I and class II types were obtained from metadata supplied by the sample provider rather than from assay-based typing.

General study outcomes and caveats: Clinical and demographic metadata were provided uncurated, with the amount varying by source and participant.

The chain links TRBV19 with TRBJ2-1; possibly the D gene is TRBD1, per 6 matching bases. Sequences were obtained from peripheral blood. This TCR came from a woman at least 80 years old with active or convalescent COVID-19. Here is the DNA: TGTGCCAGTAGTATAGACCTGACAGGTAACTACAATGAGCAGTTCTTC. It translates as CASSIDLTGNYNEQFF.